These 13 T cell receptor beta chains were sequenced from one sample in a study of T cell repertoires in cytomegalovirus infection. Each CDR3 protein gets one entry after TCRdb re-called the reads with MiXCR. This table holds 250,000 to 300,000 distinct CDR3 sequences, approximately 13% found once. Sequencing was done on a sample of PBMCs. Every receptor here comes from a human donor in good health (CMV status not recorded). Some clones in this sample may be carry-over from other donors' samples.

This chain links TRBV24-1 with TRBJ2-1; 7 bases are shared with TRBD2. This CDR3 has 15 residues. Losses at the gene ends were 8 bases for V and 4 bases for J; bases not matched to a gene: 10. From germline, CDR1 is KGHDR and CDR2 SFDVKD. The DNA for the CDR3 is TGTGCCACCACCGGATCGGGAGGCGGGTACAATGAGCAGTTCTTC. It yields the protein CATTGSGGGYNEQFF.

The chain recombines TRBV5-1 with TRBJ2-5; maybe TRBD2 (6 bases). The CDR3 runs to 15 residues. Germline V gene data show CDR1 as SGHRS and CDR2 as YFSETQ. Trimming removed 3 bases from V and 4 bases from J, with 16 bases in between. CDR3 DNA: TGCGCCAGCAGCTCAGCGGGCGTTTTAAGAGAGACCCAGTACTTC. Translated, it gives CASSSAGVLRETQYF.

The gene calls are TRBV7-2 and TRBJ2-7; TRBD1 aligns across 8 bases. The germline V gene has CDR1 SGHTA and CDR2 FQGNSA. CDR3 length: 15 amino acids. The trim removed 5 bases at V and 2 bases at J, leaving 8 bases unmatched. CDR3 amino acids: CASSTTGATAYEQYF. CDR3 nucleotides: TGTGCCAGCAGCACGACAGGGGCGACAGCCTACGAGCAGTACTTC.

The genes are TRBV29-1 and TRBJ1-5; D uncertain. This CDR3 comprises 12 residues. The V gene's germline CDR1 is SQVTM and CDR2 ANQGSEA. V lost 4 bases and J lost 7, with 11 bases in between. CDR3 nucleotide sequence: TGCAGCGTTGGATTCTTAGGGCAGCCCCAGCATTTT. This encodes CSVGFLGQPQHF.

This clonotype has at least ten counts. The V call is TRBV7-9, the J call TRBJ2-7; 12 bases are shared with TRBD1. The germline V gene encodes CDR1 SEHNR and CDR2 FQNEAQ (reference sequence). V lost 4 bases and J lost 5; bases outside the gene matches: 6. This CDR3 is built from 15 residues. CDR3 coding DNA: TGTGCCAGCAGCTCCGACTGGGACAGGGGGCACGAGCAGTACTTC. This codes for CASSSDWDRGHEQYF. Filled out from reference TRBV7-9 and TRBJ2-7, the complete variable domain reads DTGVSQNPRHKITKRGQNVTFRCDPISEHNRLYWYRQTLGQGPEFLTYFQNEAQLEKSRLLSDRFSAERPKGSFSTLEIQRTEQGDSAMYLCASSSDWDRGHEQYFGPGTRLTVT.

This clonotype was found many times. The CDR3 DNA reads TGTGCCAGCAGTCAACTAGCGGGGGGACAAGAGACCCAGTACTTC. This codes for CASSQLAGGQETQYF. J is TRBJ2-5 and V is TRBV2; 12 bases match TRBD2. V shed 5 bases, J shed 2 bases, and the junction held 3 bases outside the gene matches. This CDR3 is built from 15 residues. From germline, CDR1 is SNHLY and CDR2 FYNNEI.

A few counts support this clonotype. The rearrangement links TRBV11-2 to TRBJ2-7; 7 nucleotides align to TRBD1. In germline, CDR1 is SGHAT, CDR2 FQNNGV. V was clipped by 3 bases and J by 0 bases; unmatched bases: 17. CDR3 length equals 19 residues. The CDR3 loop is CASSFRGAQGRFFSYEQYF. The CDR3 bases are TGTGCCAGCAGCTTTAGGGGAGCACAGGGGAGATTTTTCTCCTACGAGCAGTACTTC.

This clonotype came up a few times. This rearrangement joins TRBV6-2 or TRBV6-3 to TRBJ2-7; TRBD1 might be the D (5 bases). The CDR3 is 15 residues long. The V gene's germline CDR1 is MNHEY and CDR2 SVGEGT. Trimming shortened V by 4 bases and J by 2 bases, and 15 bases separated the two germline ends. CDR3 DNA: TGTGCCAGCAGTTCAATAGTGACAGAAACCTACGAGCAGTACTTC. Translation: CASSSIVTETYEQYF.

CDR3 in DNA: TGCAGTGCTAGAGTAGCGGGGGCCTTTAAATACAATGAGCAGTTCTTC. Translating gives CSARVAGAFKYNEQFF. The chain combines TRBV20-1 with TRBJ2-1, with 9 positions matching TRBD2. The CDR3 sequence is 16 residues long. The germline V gene encodes CDR1 DFQATT and CDR2 SNEGSKA (reference sequence). V shed 1 base, J shed 4 bases, and the junction held 8 bases outside the gene matches.

This clonotype has at least ten counts. V is TRBV4-1 and J is TRBJ2-3; D is undetermined. This CDR3 comprises 14 residues. The germline V gene has CDR1 MGHRA and CDR2 YSYEKL. Deletions cut 1 base from V and 0 bases from J, with 5 bases between. The CDR3 region is CASSQVPSTDTQYF. The CDR3 DNA sequence: TGCGCCAGCAGCCAAGTCCCTAGCACAGATACGCAGTATTTT.

Concerning this clonotype itself: A much larger clone differs from this one at a single base, so this may be a read error. The CDR3 does not close with the conserved phenylalanine or tryptophan, likely indicating a read error. The chain uses TRBV7-9 and TRBJ2-1, with D perhaps matching TRBD1 (5 bases). Germline assignment: CDR1 SEHNR and CDR2 FQNEAQ (reference sequence). Trimming took off 3 bases at V and 8 bases at J, with 14 bases between the two ends. The CDR3 is 14 amino acids. The CDR3 DNA is TGTGCCAGCAGCTTTCCCGCAGGGAACTATGAGCAGTTCTTA. Protein: CASSFPAGNYEQFL.

This clonotype was detected ten times or more. The gene calls are TRBV6-1 and TRBJ2-2; TRBD1 matches at 12 bases. This CDR3 region has 15 residues. Unmatched junction bases numbered 10, after V lost 10 bases and J lost 7 bases. CDR1 MNHNS and CDR2 SASEGT come from the germline V gene. CDR3 nucleotides: TGTGCCACCGGAGGGGACAGGGGGCGCAACGGGGAGCTGTTTTTT. The encoded protein is CATGGDRGRNGELFF.

This clonotype has ten or more counts. The CDR3 region is CASSNQGRGTEAFF. The CDR3 DNA follows: TGCGCCAGCAGCAACCAGGGACGGGGTACTGAAGCTTTCTTT. V gene TRBV5-1 combines with J gene TRBJ1-1; the D gene is possibly TRBD1 (5 bases). Germline lookup yields CDR1 SGHRS and CDR2 YFSETQ. Trimming took 4 bases from V and 5 from J, leaving 15 bases between them. The CDR3 length is 14 residues. The full variable domain, with the rest looked up from reference TRBV5-1 and TRBJ1-1, is KAGVTQTPRYLIKTRGQQVTLSCSPISGHRSVSWYQQTPGQGLQFLFEYFSETQRNKGNFPGRFSGRQFSNSRSEMNVSTLELGDSALYLCASSNQGRGTEAFFGQGTRLTVV.